The 23 T cell receptor beta chains below were found in one sample sequenced in a study of cytomegalovirus exposure and HLA in healthy donors. Method: immunoSEQ multiplex PCR; TCRdb's copy keeps in-frame clones and lacks some. This sample has around 70,000 clones, with less than 95% found just once. The sequencing input was PBMCs. The source is a young woman in good health and CMV-seronegative.

The V gene is TRBV27, the J gene TRBJ2-2, with 13 nucleotides matching TRBD2. Germline CDR1 reads MNHEY; CDR2 reads SMNVEV (reference sequence). This CDR3 region has 17 residues. V was pared by 4 bases and J by 4 bases, with 6 bases of the junction left unmatched. CDR3 residues: CASSSRLAGGFTGELFF. The CDR3 DNA reads TGTGCCAGCAGTTCCCGACTAGCGGGGGGTTTCACCGGGGAGCTGTTTTTT.

V is TRBV28 and J is TRBJ2-7, with a possible D match to TRBD2 (7 bases). This CDR3 contains 15 residues. The germline V and J ends were trimmed by 8 bases and 2 bases, with 19 bases remaining between them. The germline gives CDR1 MDHEN, CDR2 SYDVKM. This CDR3 reads CASGAPGDYPYEQYF. DNA for the CDR3: TGTGCCAGCGGGGCTCCAGGGGACTATCCCTACGAGCAGTACTTC. The full variable domain, its missing parts supplied by reference TRBV28 and TRBJ2-7, is DVKVTQSSRYLVKRTGEKVFLECVQDMDHENMFWYRQDPGLGLRLIYFSYDVKMKEKGDIPEGYSVSREKKERFSLILESASTNQTSMYLCASGAPGDYPYEQYFGPGTRLTVT.

This chain links TRBV5-1 with TRBJ1-4, with D perhaps matching TRBD1 (5 bases). The CDR3 covers 14 residues. V was clipped by 2 bases and J by 5 bases, with 10 bases between them. Germline V lookup: CDR1 SGHRS, CDR2 YFSETQ. The DNA of the CDR3 is TGCGCCAGCAGCTTCGGGACTGAGAATGAAAAACTGTTTTTT. Protein sequence: CASSFGTENEKLFF.

The chain uses TRBV4-3 and TRBJ2-1; TRBD1 matches 11 bases. Germline V gives CDR1 LGHNA, CDR2 YSLEER. V shed 4 bases, J shed 9 bases, and the junction held 8 bases outside the gene matches. The CDR3 spans 15 residues. Here the CDR3 reads CASSPAGTGGSEQFF. As DNA, the CDR3 is TGCGCCAGCAGCCCGGCCGGGACAGGGGGGAGTGAGCAGTTCTTC.

The gene calls are TRBV19 and TRBJ2-1, with 9 bases aligning to TRBD2. CDR1 is LNHDA and CDR2 is SQIVND in the germline V gene (reference sequence). The V and J ends lost 5 bases and 3 bases, in that order; junction bases with no gene match: 8. This CDR3 comprises 16 residues. CDR3 in DNA: TGTGCCAGTAGTCCGAGCGGGGGGACTCACTACAATGAGCAGTTCTTC. This translates into CASSPSGGTHYNEQFF.

The J gene is TRBJ1-4, the V gene TRBV5-1, with D unresolved. Trimming pared 5 bases from V and 0 bases from J, leaving 8 bases between. The CDR3 spans 14 residues. Germline CDR1 is SGHRS and CDR2 is YFSETQ. Here the CDR3 DNA reads TGCGCCAGCAGGCGTGAGGCAACTAATGAAAAACTGTTTTTT. It yields the protein CASRREATNEKLFF.

V is TRBV19 and J is TRBJ1-1; D is perhaps TRBD1 (5 bases). Trimming stripped 8 bases from V and 0 bases from J, with 10 bases between. The V gene's germline CDR1 is LNHDA and CDR2 SQIVND (reference sequence). The CDR3 is 13 amino acids. For the CDR3, the DNA is TGTGCCAGTTCCCCGACAGTGAACACTGAAGCTTTCTTT. Protein: CASSPTVNTEAFF.

The gene calls are TRBV11-2 and TRBJ1-6, with D uncertain. Trimming shortened V by 1 base and J by 5 bases, and 6 bases separated the two germline ends. This CDR3 has 14 amino acids. Germline CDR1 reads SGHAT; CDR2 reads FQNNGV. The chain's CDR3 is CASSLVQNNSPLHF. The DNA for the CDR3 is TGTGCCAGCAGCTTAGTCCAGAATAATTCACCCCTCCACTTT.

The chain links TRBV7-2 to TRBJ2-5; TRBD2 is a possible D gene (7 bases). The CDR3 runs to 15 residues. Trimming left V 1 base short and J 4 bases short, with 13 bases between. Germline-derived CDR1 and CDR2 are SGHTA and FQGNSA. This chain's CDR3 is CASSLGRGAVETQYF. CDR3 nucleotide sequence: TGTGCCAGCAGCTTAGGACGGGGGGCCGTAGAGACCCAGTACTTC.

The chain combines TRBV7-6 with TRBJ2-3; TRBD1 matches 7 bases. The CDR3 has 14 amino acids. J gave up 2 bases and V 2 bases, and 1 base lay outside the gene matches. Germline V CDR1 and CDR2: SGHVS, FNYEAQ. The DNA for the CDR3 is TGTGCCAGCAGCTTAAGGGGGCCCACAGATACGCAGTATTTT. This sequence encodes CASSLRGPTDTQYF.

There are a few counts of this clone. The chain recombines TRBV19 with TRBJ1-5; perhaps TRBD1 as D (5 bases). The CDR3 runs to 14 residues. The germline V and J ends were trimmed by 6 bases and 5 bases, with 14 bases remaining between them. Germline values: CDR1 LNHDA, CDR2 SQIVND (reference sequence). CDR3 DNA: TGTGCCAGTAGATGGGTGGAAGGGGATCAGCCCCAGCATTTT. It codes for CASRWVEGDQPQHF.

The chain links TRBV9 to TRBJ2-1; 9 nucleotides line up with TRBD2. After removal of 1 base from V and 3 bases from J, the junction contained 2 bases not matched to a gene. Germline lookup yields CDR1 SGDLS and CDR2 YYNGEE. This CDR3 contains 15 residues. CDR3 DNA sequence: TGTGCCAGCAGCGTAACTAGCGGGCTCTACAATGAGCAGTTCTTC. This gives the protein CASSVTSGLYNEQFF.

This clone was found once. The CDR3 DNA reads TGTGCCAGCAGCGTATCAGAAGATACGCAGTATTTT. Protein sequence: CASSVSEDTQYF. V usage is TRBV9 and J usage is TRBJ2-3; D gene unclear. Per the germline V gene, CDR1 is SGDLS and CDR2 is YYNGEE. V lost 1 base and J lost 5, with 5 bases in between. CDR3 size: 12 residues.

V is TRBV9 and J is TRBJ1-6; no definite D call. Trimming stripped 0 bases from V and 7 bases from J, with 8 bases between. The CDR3 contains 14 residues. Germline V CDR1 and CDR2: SGDLS, YYNGEE. The CDR3 DNA follows: TGTGCCAGCAGCGTAGTCCCGCGGAATTCACCCCTCCACTTT. Its protein product is CASSVVPRNSPLHF.

The V gene is TRBV7-9, the J gene TRBJ1-4, with D uncertain. V lost 5 bases, J lost 2 bases, and 6 bases lay in between. There are 13 residues in the CDR3. Germline V gene lookup returns CDR1 SEHNR and CDR2 FQNEAQ (reference sequence). This chain's CDR3 is CASSPRTNEKLFF. In nucleotides, the CDR3 is TGTGCCAGCAGCCCTCGTACTAATGAAAAACTGTTTTTT.

In this sample, this clone turned up once. The gene calls are TRBV9 and TRBJ2-7; 12 bases agree with TRBD1. CDR1 and CDR2 from the germline V gene are SGDLS and YYNGEE. This CDR3 comprises 15 residues. The junction had 5 bases not matched to a gene; V was cut back by 2 bases and J by 5 bases. The CDR3 loop reads CASSVSGTGGDEQYF. The DNA of the CDR3 is TGTGCCAGCAGCGTTTCCGGGACAGGGGGCGACGAGCAGTACTTC.

The chain recombines TRBV5-8 with TRBJ1-3, with 7 bases lining up with TRBD1. From germline, CDR1 is SGHTS and CDR2 YDEGEE. The CDR3 loop spans 16 amino acids. V shed 2 bases, J shed 0 bases, and the junction held 5 bases outside the gene matches. The DNA of the CDR3 is TGTGCCAGCAGCTTCCGGGACAGTTACTCTGGAAACACCATATATTTT. Translation: CASSFRDSYSGNTIYF.

The genes are TRBV7-2 and TRBJ2-7; maybe TRBD2 (5 bases). The V end lost 1 base, the J end lost 4 bases, and 11 bases lay between the germline ends. Germline lookup yields CDR1 SGHTA and CDR2 FQGNSA. The CDR3 has 14 amino acids. The CDR3 region has the DNA TGTGCCAGCAGCTTAGAGGGCGGGCTATACGAGCAGTACTTC. Its protein is CASSLEGGLYEQYF.

The chain links TRBV18 to TRBJ2-1; 9 nucleotides align to TRBD2. CDR1 KGHSH and CDR2 LQKENI come from the germline V gene. Trimming cost V 7 bases and J 6 bases; bases outside gene matches: 10. CDR3 length equals 15 residues. CDR3 protein: CASFPTSGGSNEQFF. For the CDR3, the DNA is TGTGCCAGCTTCCCGACTAGCGGAGGAAGCAATGAGCAGTTCTTC.

This chain connects TRBV6-1 to TRBJ1-3; D is possibly TRBD1 (5 bases). CDR1 is MNHNS, CDR2 SASEGT, per germline. Trimming left V 5 bases short and J 1 base short, with 12 bases between. The CDR3 runs to 15 residues. CDR3 residues: CASSLDSGSGNTIYF. The CDR3 region has the DNA TGTGCCAGCAGTCTCGACAGTGGTTCTGGAAACACCATATATTTT.

The chain is built from TRBV7-2 and TRBJ1-5; no definite D call. CDR3 size: 12 residues. The V gene lost 5 bases and the J gene lost 6 bases, with 8 bases spanning the gap. The germline V gene encodes CDR1 SGHTA and CDR2 FQGNSA. CDR3 DNA: TGTGCCAGCAGCGTTGTCGGTCAGCCCCAGCATTTT. Protein product: CASSVVGQPQHF.

The V gene is TRBV7-2, the J gene TRBJ1-3, with 10 positions matching TRBD1. The V segment lost 0 bases and the J segment 5 bases; nucleotides outside the gene matches: 4. The germline CDR1 and CDR2 sequences are SGHTA and FQGNSA. The CDR3 totals 16 residues. CDR3 residues: CASSLARTGGRNTIYF. The DNA of the CDR3 is TGTGCCAGCAGCTTAGCGAGGACAGGGGGTAGAAACACCATATATTTT. The complete variable domain, with remaining parts taken from reference TRBV7-2 and TRBJ1-3, reads GAGVSQSPSNKVTEKGKDVELRCDPISGHTALYWYRQSLGQGLEFLIYFQGNSAPDKSGLPSDRFSAERTGGSVSTLTIQRTQQEDSAVYLCASSLARTGGRNTIYFGEGSWLTVV.

The chain uses TRBV11-2 and TRBJ2-7; 11 positions agree with TRBD2. V shed 5 bases, J shed 1 base, and the junction held 10 bases outside the gene matches. The CDR3 contains 17 residues. Per germline, CDR1 SGHAT and CDR2 FQNNGV. The CDR3 DNA reads as TGTGCCAGCAGCCCCCGGACTAGCGGGCGGATATCCTACGAGCAGTACTTC. Its protein product is CASSPRTSGRISYEQYF.